The clone carrying this T cell receptor beta chain was detected ten times or more. Its cognate antigen is unknown. Building the TCR beta libraries relied on iRepertoire HTBI primers, and CDR3 regions underwent Arm-PCR. TCRdb called the multiplex PCR reads again in MiXCR, with one record for every CDR3 protein. This table has about 240,000 distinct CDR3 sequences, roughly a fifth appearing once. This sample's time point: newly diagnosed GD, antithyroid drugs for less than 3 months. PBMC RNA was the source of the TCR library. As a group, patients came from one endocrinology department in Xi'an, China. About 9.1 milliliters of peripheral blood went into EDTA tubes. The data are from a study of regulatory T cells in long-lasting Graves disease. Study results and caveats: The researchers studied only peripheral blood, not thyroid tissue. New patients shared some 890 public clonotypes, fewer than the approximately 3,000 shared by persistent patients.

Germline values: CDR1 MNHNS, CDR2 SASEGT. The CDR3 spans 14 residues. V was trimmed by 4 bases and J by 4 bases, leaving 13 bases between them. The input for sequencing was peripheral blood mononuclear cells (PBMCs), taken at new diagnosis, from a patient treated with antithyroid drugs. The chain combines TRBV6-1 with TRBJ1-1; D is possibly TRBD1 (5 bases). The source of this sequence is a female donor with Graves disease. CDR3 region: CASSAPGPLTEAFF. DNA of the CDR3: TGTGCCAGCAGTGCTCCGGGACCGCTCACTGAAGCTTTCTTT.